One and the same sample provided the 32 T cell receptor beta chains below, sequenced in a study of blood T cell repertoires in COVID-19. Profiled with immunoSEQ multiplex PCR; TCRdb holds only in-frame clones, not every one. The sample shows 100,000 to 130,000 clones, about 88% of them seen only once. The sequenced sample was peripheral blood. The receptors shown here come from a human donor in a cohort sampled during active COVID-19.

In its sample, this clone was seen a few times. V and J are TRBV5-1 and TRBJ2-3, with D perhaps TRBD1 (6 bases). V dropped 1 base and J dropped 3 bases, with 12 bases sitting between them. The CDR3 runs 15 residues. Per the germline V gene, CDR1 is SGHRS and CDR2 is YFSETQ. DNA of the CDR3: TGCGCCAGCAGCTTGTTCGGCAGGGGAACAGATACGCAGTATTTT. Its translation: CASSLFGRGTDTQYF.

The genes are TRBV5-1 and TRBJ1-1, with unresolved D. CDR3 length equals 11 residues. V lost 2 bases and J lost 11, with 10 bases in between. Germline CDR1 is SGHRS and CDR2 is YFSETQ. The CDR3 coding sequence is TGCGCCAGCAGCTTCGGGGAGAGGGCTTTCTTT. Translating it yields CASSFGERAFF.

V usage is TRBV18 and J usage is TRBJ1-1; D is perhaps TRBD1 (5 bases). This CDR3 spans 13 amino acids. Per germline, CDR1 KGHSH and CDR2 LQKENI. V lost 6 bases to trimming and J lost 0 bases, with 8 bases between them. The CDR3 reads CASSQGMNTEAFF. CDR3 DNA: TGTGCCAGCTCGCAGGGTATGAACACTGAAGCTTTCTTT. Complete variable domain (other parts from reference TRBV18 and TRBJ1-1): NAGVMQNPRHLVRRRGQEARLRCSPMKGHSHVYWYRQLPEEGLKFMVYLQKENIIDESGMPKERFSAEFPKEGPSILRIQQVVRGDSAAYFCASSQGMNTEAFFGQGTRLTVV.

The chain is built from TRBV10-1 and TRBJ1-1; D is perhaps TRBD1 (5 bases). The CDR3 runs to 16 residues. Germline values: CDR1 WNHNN, CDR2 SYGVQD (reference sequence). V was shortened by 4 bases and J by 1 base, with 16 bases between the two germline ends. CDR3 region: CASSASGAGPNTEAFF. The CDR3 DNA reads as TGCGCCAGCAGTGCCTCGGGAGCAGGGCCGAACACTGAAGCTTTCTTT.

This chain connects TRBV29-1 to TRBJ2-7; tentative D call: TRBD1 (5 bases). The CDR3 covers 12 residues. CDR1 is SQVTM, CDR2 ANQGSEA, per germline. Between the trimmed V and J ends, which lost 3 bases and 3 bases, there was a span of 9 bases. The CDR3 DNA reads as TGCAGCGTTGATGGCCAGGGCTACGAGCAGTACTTC. Translating it yields CSVDGQGYEQYF.

The J gene is TRBJ2-2, the V gene TRBV10-1, with TRBD1 matching over 7 bases. V shed 5 bases, J shed 2 bases, and the junction held 5 bases outside the gene matches. The CDR3 covers 15 residues. CDR1 WNHNN and CDR2 SYGVQD come from the germline V gene (reference sequence). Written as DNA, the CDR3 is TGCGCCAGCAGTCTCAGGACAGGAAACACCGGGGAGCTGTTTTTT. Translation gives CASSLRTGNTGELFF.

The CDR3 loop is CASSPGLAGGVYQETQYF. CDR3 DNA sequence: TGTGCCAGCAGCCCCGGACTAGCGGGGGGTGTCTACCAAGAGACCCAGTACTTC. The V gene is TRBV7-9, the J gene TRBJ2-5; 14 bases are a match to TRBD2. Trimming took 5 bases from V and 0 from J; bases not matched to a gene: 8. The CDR3 loop spans 18 amino acids. Germline loops: CDR1 SEHNR, CDR2 FQNEAQ (reference sequence).

This chain links TRBV14 with TRBJ2-7; D uncertain. V was cut by 1 base and J by 2 bases, with 6 bases left in between. The CDR3 covers 13 residues. The germline V gene has CDR1 SGHDN and CDR2 FVKESK. CDR3 sequence reads: CASSQGPAYEQYF. The CDR3 region has the DNA TGTGCCAGCAGCCAAGGTCCCGCCTACGAGCAGTACTTC.

This chain links TRBV12-3 or TRBV12-4 with TRBJ1-1; no firm D call. There are 13 residues in the CDR3. V was shortened by 6 bases and J by 4 bases, with 12 bases between the two germline ends. CDR3 sequence reads: CASRRGLGTEAFF. The CDR3, as DNA: TGTGCCAGCAGGCGGGGATTGGGCACTGAAGCTTTCTTT.

The rearrangement uses TRBV6-5 and TRBJ2-5; TRBD1 might be the D (6 bases). There are 15 residues in the CDR3. The V end was cut by 5 bases, the J end by 0 bases, with 13 bases between. The V gene's germline CDR1 is MNHEY and CDR2 SVGAGI. CDR3 coding DNA: TGTGCCAGCAGTACACAGGGCTTGTACCAAGAGACCCAGTACTTC. Protein: CASSTQGLYQETQYF.

V and J are TRBV7-3 and TRBJ2-2; 7 bases agree with TRBD1. Trimming removed 5 bases from V and 5 bases from J; junction bases left unmatched: 8. Germline V gene data show CDR1 as SGHTA and CDR2 as FQGTGA. The CDR3 runs 15 residues. CDR3: CASSPNRGSTGELFF. In nucleotides, the CDR3 is TGTGCCAGCAGCCCCAACAGGGGATCTACCGGGGAGCTGTTTTTT.

This chain joins TRBV5-1 and TRBJ2-3; 7 nucleotides match TRBD2. The CDR3 is 15 amino acids. With 3 bases clipped from V and 0 bases from J, the junction kept 4 bases outside the gene matches. Germline lookup yields CDR1 SGHRS and CDR2 YFSETQ. Written as DNA, the CDR3 is TGCGCCAGCAGCTCCGGGACTATTAGCACAGATACGCAGTATTTT. Encoded protein: CASSSGTISTDTQYF.

The chain combines TRBV6-1 with TRBJ2-6; D not resolved. Germline CDR1 MNHNS, CDR2 SASEGT. The V end lost 2 bases, the J end lost 0 bases, and 5 bases lay between the germline ends. The CDR3 length is 15 residues. In DNA form, the CDR3 reads TGTGCCAGCAGTGAACAAAACTCTGGGGCCAACGTCCTGACTTTC. It encodes CASSEQNSGANVLTF.

The rearrangement joins TRBV27 to TRBJ2-3, with 10 bases that match TRBD1. This CDR3 region has 15 residues. Germline V gene sequence: CDR1 MNHEY, CDR2 SMNVEV (reference sequence). Germline trimming cut 5 bases from V and 1 base from J; bases unmatched to any gene: 3. CDR3 coding DNA: TGTGCCAGCAGTGGAGGGACAGGGGGCACAGATACGCAGTATTTT. It specifies CASSGGTGGTDTQYF.

This sequence joins TRBV6-5 and TRBJ2-2; maybe TRBD1 (6 bases). In germline, CDR1 is MNHEY, CDR2 SVGAGI. The CDR3 is made up of 14 amino acids. V was clipped by 5 bases and J by 6 bases, with 13 bases between them. CDR3 loop: CASSPLGASGELFF. CDR3 DNA: TGTGCCAGCAGTCCCCTGGGGGCGTCCGGGGAGCTGTTTTTT.

The chain has TRBV20-1 and TRBJ1-2, with D unresolved. The CDR3 contains 11 residues. The ends were cut back, 5 bases at V and 7 bases at J, with 11 bases in the middle. CDR1 is DFQATT and CDR2 is SNEGSKA in the germline V gene (reference sequence). This chain's CDR3 is CSALALLGYTF. CDR3 DNA: TGCAGTGCTCTGGCCCTGCTTGGCTACACCTTC.

As concerns this clone: Other DNA sequences from this sample encode an identical CDR3 as well. The rearrangement uses TRBV29-1 and TRBJ2-1; TRBD2 matches at 10 bases. CDR3 length equals 14 residues. J was trimmed by 7 bases and V by 6 bases; bases with no gene match: 9. CDR1 is SQVTM and CDR2 is ANQGSEA in the germline V gene. CDR3: CSVGLAGGYNEQFF. The CDR3 region has the DNA TGCAGCGTGGGGTTAGCGGGAGGATATAATGAGCAGTTCTTC.

V gene TRBV5-1 combines with J gene TRBJ2-4; perhaps TRBD1 as D (8 bases). This CDR3 has 12 residues. V was clipped by 3 bases and J by 12 bases, with 13 bases between them. The germline gives CDR1 SGHRS, CDR2 YFSETQ. Here the CDR3 reads CASSSTGGDQYF. Here the CDR3 DNA reads TGCGCCAGCAGCTCAACAGGGGGGGATCAGTACTTC.

V usage is TRBV7-9 and J usage is TRBJ2-4; possibly TRBD2 for D (6 bases). With 2 bases removed from V and 5 bases from J, the gap between germline ends came to 22 bases. CDR1 SEHNR and CDR2 FQNEAQ come from the germline V gene (reference sequence). The CDR3 runs to 18 residues. The CDR3 nucleotides read TGTGCCAGCAGCTTATTCCCCTTTGAAGCGGGCCACGAAAACATTCAGTACTTC. Amino acids: CASSLFPFEAGHENIQYF.

The CDR3 DNA reads as TGCGCCAGCAGCCAAGATGCCAGGAACACTGAAGCTTTCTTT. The encoded protein is CASSQDARNTEAFF. This sequence joins TRBV4-1 and TRBJ1-1; no firm D call. Germline CDR1 MGHRA, CDR2 YSYEKL. The CDR3 has 14 residues. V was pared by 0 bases and J by 1 base, with 6 bases between.

For the CDR3, the DNA is TGTGCCACCGGTCGGGCGGGGGGAGAGGGCAATGAGCAGTTCTTC. It yields the protein CATGRAGGEGNEQFF. The chain uses TRBV15 and TRBJ2-1; 8 bases are a match to TRBD2. The CDR3 extends over 15 amino acids. V lost 8 bases and J lost 6; bases outside the gene matches: 12. Germline V gene lookup returns CDR1 LNHNV and CDR2 YYDKDF (reference sequence). Full variable domain (missing parts from reference TRBV15 and TRBJ2-1): DAMVIQNPRYQVTQFGKPVTLSCSQTLNHNVMYWYQQKSSQAPKLLFHYYDKDFNNEADTPDNFQSRRPNTSFCFLDIRSPGLGDTAMYLCATGRAGGEGNEQFFGPGTRLTVL.

This rearrangement joins TRBV29-1 to TRBJ2-3; perhaps TRBD2 as D (6 bases). CDR1 and CDR2 from the germline V gene are SQVTM and ANQGSEA. V lost 7 bases and J lost 4, with 15 bases in between. The CDR3 is 13 residues long. CDR3 DNA sequence: TGCAGCGGGGGGTGGAGGGGCGCAGATACGCAGTATTTT. It yields the protein CSGGWRGADTQYF.

This clone showed up just once. The rearrangement uses TRBV6-5 and TRBJ1-2; 10 nucleotides agree with TRBD1. The V gene end was trimmed by 4 bases and the J gene end by 8 bases; junction bases not matched to a gene: 13. The germline V gene has CDR1 MNHEY and CDR2 SVGAGI. CDR3 length equals 16 residues. CDR3 sequence: CASSLYGQGEEGGYTF. The CDR3 DNA reads TGTGCCAGCAGTTTATATGGACAGGGGGAGGAGGGCGGCTACACCTTC.

This clone is a singleton in its sample. Written as DNA, the CDR3 is TGCGCCAGCAGCCAGGACAGGGGGAGGAATGGCTACACCTTC. It encodes CASSQDRGRNGYTF. The J gene is TRBJ1-2, the V gene TRBV4-1, with 10 bases matching TRBD1. This CDR3 is built from 14 residues. CDR1 and CDR2 (germline): MGHRA, YSYEKL. J lost 6 bases, V lost 3 bases, and 4 bases had no gene match.

The gene calls are TRBV7-9 and TRBJ2-5, with 7 positions matching TRBD1. V gave up 1 base and J gave up 3 bases; unmatched junction bases: 2. This CDR3 region has 14 residues. Germline loops: CDR1 SEHNR, CDR2 FQNEAQ (reference sequence). The CDR3, as DNA: TGTGCCAGCAGCTTAGGGACAGGAAAAGAGACCCAGTACTTC. Protein product: CASSLGTGKETQYF.

The V and J genes are TRBV6-1 and TRBJ1-1; D is ambiguous. The CDR3 loop spans 16 amino acids. The germline V gene has CDR1 MNHNS and CDR2 SASEGT. Trimming took off 2 bases at V and 4 bases at J, with 17 bases between the two ends. Here the CDR3 reads CASSESGRRGFTEAFF. In nucleotides, the CDR3 is TGTGCCAGCAGTGAAAGCGGACGTCGGGGATTCACTGAAGCTTTCTTT.

The rearrangement links TRBV3-1 (or the pseudogene TRBV3-2) to TRBJ2-7; D not certain. CDR1 is LGHDT, CDR2 YNNKEL, per germline (reference sequence). The CDR3 totals 16 residues. Trimming stripped 2 bases from V and 5 bases from J, with 19 bases between. The CDR3 is CASSQPVTYQRHEQYF. The CDR3 DNA is TGTGCCAGCAGCCAACCGGTGACTTACCAGAGGCACGAGCAGTACTTC.

V usage is TRBV7-9 and J usage is TRBJ2-7; TRBD2 matches 12 bases. This CDR3 contains 15 residues. V was pared by 2 bases and J by 5 bases, with 4 bases of the junction left unmatched. Germline values: CDR1 SEHNR, CDR2 FQNEAQ (reference sequence). The CDR3 region is CASSLRTSGNNEQYF. As DNA, the CDR3 is TGTGCCAGCAGCTTACGGACTAGCGGGAACAACGAGCAGTACTTC.

J is TRBJ2-3 and V is TRBV6-2 or TRBV6-3; no firm D call. This CDR3 comprises 13 residues. Germline V gene data show CDR1 as MNHEY and CDR2 as SVGEGT. V was trimmed by 5 bases and J by 2 bases, leaving 8 bases between them. CDR3 in DNA: TGTGCCAGCAGTCAACAGTCCACAGATACGCAGTATTTT. Translating gives CASSQQSTDTQYF.

V is TRBV7-2 and J is TRBJ1-6; 7 bases agree with TRBD1. Looked up from germline, CDR1 is SGHTA and CDR2 is FQGNSA. V trimming: 4 bases; J trimming: 4 bases; junction bases outside the gene matches: 7. The CDR3 runs to 16 residues. CDR3 in DNA: TGTGCCAGCAGCTCAAGAATGGGACAGTATAATTCACCCCTCCACTTT. Its translation is CASSSRMGQYNSPLHF.

This rearrangement joins TRBV30 to TRBJ1-1; weak D call: TRBD1 (6 bases). V lost 1 base and J 1 base, leaving 13 bases between the germline ends. The CDR3 sequence is 15 residues long. Germline CDR1 and CDR2: GTSNPN and SVGIG (reference sequence). For the CDR3, the DNA is TGTGCCTGGAGTGAACAGGGTCGGAAGAACACTGAAGCTTTCTTT. It translates to CAWSEQGRKNTEAFF. Variable domain in full (rest from reference TRBV30 and TRBJ1-1): SQTIHQWPATLVQPVGSPLSLECTVEGTSNPNLYWYRQAAGRGLQLLFYSVGIGQISSEVPQNLSASRPQDRQFILSSKKLLLSDSGFYLCAWSEQGRKNTEAFFGQGTRLTVV.

This sequence joins TRBV27 and TRBJ1-6; weak D call: TRBD1 (5 bases). The CDR3 covers 14 residues. Germline CDR1 MNHEY, CDR2 SMNVEV (reference sequence). With 4 bases removed from V and 6 bases from J, the gap between germline ends came to 10 bases. CDR3 nucleotides: TGTGCCAGCAGTTGGGGCCTTGTTAATTCACCCCTCCACTTT. This translates into CASSWGLVNSPLHF.